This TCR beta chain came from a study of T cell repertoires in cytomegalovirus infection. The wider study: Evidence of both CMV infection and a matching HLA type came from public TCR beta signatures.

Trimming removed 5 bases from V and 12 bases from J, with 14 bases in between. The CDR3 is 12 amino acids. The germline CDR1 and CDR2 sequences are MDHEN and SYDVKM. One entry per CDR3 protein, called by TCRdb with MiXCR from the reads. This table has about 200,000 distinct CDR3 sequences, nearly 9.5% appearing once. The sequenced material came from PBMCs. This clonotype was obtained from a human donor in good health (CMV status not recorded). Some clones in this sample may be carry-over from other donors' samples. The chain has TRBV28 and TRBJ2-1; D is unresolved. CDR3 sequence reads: CASSPPQVRQFF. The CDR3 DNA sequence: TGTGCCAGCAGTCCACCCCAAGTGCGGCAGTTCTTC.